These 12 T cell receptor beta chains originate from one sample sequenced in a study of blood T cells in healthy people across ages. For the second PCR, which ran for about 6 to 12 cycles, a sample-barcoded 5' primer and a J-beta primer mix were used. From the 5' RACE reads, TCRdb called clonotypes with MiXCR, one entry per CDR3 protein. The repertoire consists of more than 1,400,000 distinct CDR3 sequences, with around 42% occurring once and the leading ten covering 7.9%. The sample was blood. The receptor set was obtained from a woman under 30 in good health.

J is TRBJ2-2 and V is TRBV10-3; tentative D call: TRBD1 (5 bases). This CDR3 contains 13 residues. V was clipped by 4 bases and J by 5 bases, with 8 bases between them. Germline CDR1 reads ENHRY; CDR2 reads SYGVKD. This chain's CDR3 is CAISGRTTGELFF. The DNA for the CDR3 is TGTGCCATCAGTGGTAGGACAACCGGGGAGCTGTTTTTT.

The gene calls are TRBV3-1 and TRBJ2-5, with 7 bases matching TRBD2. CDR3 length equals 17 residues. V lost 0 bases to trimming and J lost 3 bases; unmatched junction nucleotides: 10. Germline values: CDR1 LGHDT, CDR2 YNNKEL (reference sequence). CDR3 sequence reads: CASSQDTWERGEETQYF. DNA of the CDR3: TGTGCCAGCAGCCAAGATACGTGGGAGCGGGGCGAAGAGACCCAGTACTTC.

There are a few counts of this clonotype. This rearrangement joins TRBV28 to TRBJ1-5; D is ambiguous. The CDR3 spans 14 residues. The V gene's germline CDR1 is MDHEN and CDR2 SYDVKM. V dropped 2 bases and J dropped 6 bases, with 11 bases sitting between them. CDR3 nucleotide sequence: TGTGCCAGCAGTTTAATGGGGTCGAGTCAGCCCCAGCATTTT. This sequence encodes CASSLMGSSQPQHF.

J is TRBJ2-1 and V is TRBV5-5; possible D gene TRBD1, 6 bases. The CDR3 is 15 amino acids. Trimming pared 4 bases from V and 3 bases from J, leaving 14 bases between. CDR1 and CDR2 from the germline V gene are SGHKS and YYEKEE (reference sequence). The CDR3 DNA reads TGTGCCAGCAGCATGACAGGAGCCAACTACAATGAGCAGTTCTTC. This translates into CASSMTGANYNEQFF.

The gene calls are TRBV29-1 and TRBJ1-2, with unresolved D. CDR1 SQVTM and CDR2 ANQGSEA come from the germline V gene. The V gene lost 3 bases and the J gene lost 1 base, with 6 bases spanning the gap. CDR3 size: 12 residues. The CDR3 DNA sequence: TGCAGCGTTGATTCGGGTAACTATGGCTACACCTTC. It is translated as CSVDSGNYGYTF. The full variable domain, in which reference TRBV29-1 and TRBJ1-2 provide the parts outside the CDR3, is SAVISQKPSRDICQRGTSLTIQCQVDSQVTMMFWYRQQPGQSLTLIATANQGSEATYESGFVIDKFPISRPNLTFSTLTVSNMSPEDSSIYLCSVDSGNYGYTFGSGTRLTVV.

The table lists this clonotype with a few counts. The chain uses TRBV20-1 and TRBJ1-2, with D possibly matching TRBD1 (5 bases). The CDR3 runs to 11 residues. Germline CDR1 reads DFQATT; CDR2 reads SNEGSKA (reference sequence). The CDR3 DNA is TGCACCGTAGGGGAAAACTATGGCTACACCTTC. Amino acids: CTVGENYGYTF.

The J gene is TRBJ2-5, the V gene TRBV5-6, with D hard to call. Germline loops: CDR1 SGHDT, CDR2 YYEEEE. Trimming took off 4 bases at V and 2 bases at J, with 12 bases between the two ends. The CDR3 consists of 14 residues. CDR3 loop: CASSLPTSQETQYF. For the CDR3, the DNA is TGTGCCAGCAGCCTGCCGACATCTCAAGAGACCCAGTACTTC.

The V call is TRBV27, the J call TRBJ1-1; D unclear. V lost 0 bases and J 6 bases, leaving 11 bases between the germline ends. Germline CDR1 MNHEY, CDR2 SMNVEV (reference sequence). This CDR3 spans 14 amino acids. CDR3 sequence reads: CASSLSGSRAEAFF. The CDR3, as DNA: TGTGCCAGCAGTTTATCGGGGTCTCGGGCTGAAGCTTTCTTT.

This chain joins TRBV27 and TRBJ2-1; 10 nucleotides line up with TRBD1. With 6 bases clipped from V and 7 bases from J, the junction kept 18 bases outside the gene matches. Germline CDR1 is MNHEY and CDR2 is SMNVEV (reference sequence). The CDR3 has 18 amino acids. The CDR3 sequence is CASSYTIPGQGFSNEQFF. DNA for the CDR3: TGTGCCAGCAGCTATACTATACCGGGACAGGGGTTTTCTAATGAGCAGTTCTTC.

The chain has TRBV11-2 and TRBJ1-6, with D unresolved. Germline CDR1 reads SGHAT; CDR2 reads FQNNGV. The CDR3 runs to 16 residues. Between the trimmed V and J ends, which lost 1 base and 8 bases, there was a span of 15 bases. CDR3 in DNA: TGTGCCAGCAGCTTAGTTGTGCACAGAAGGGATTCACCCCTCCACTTT. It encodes CASSLVVHRRDSPLHF.

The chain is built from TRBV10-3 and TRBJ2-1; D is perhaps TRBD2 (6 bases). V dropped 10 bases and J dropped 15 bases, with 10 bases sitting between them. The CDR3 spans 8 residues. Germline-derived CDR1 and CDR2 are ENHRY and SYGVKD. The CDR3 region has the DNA TGTGCCACGGGGGTATCGTTCTTC. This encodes CATGVSFF.

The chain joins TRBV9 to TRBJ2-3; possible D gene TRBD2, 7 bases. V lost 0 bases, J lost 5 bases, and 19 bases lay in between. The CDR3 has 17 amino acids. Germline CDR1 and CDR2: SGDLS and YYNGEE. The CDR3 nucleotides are TGTGCCAGCAGCGTAGCAACGGGGGGCCCACCGGGAGATACGCAGTATTTT. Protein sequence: CASSVATGGPPGDTQYF.